This TCR beta chain emerged from a study of cytomegalovirus exposure and HLA in healthy donors. The study, taken as a whole, reports: Within an earlier analysis, most TCR beta V segments proved productive either about 90% or about 30% of the time. With later analysis, a missense DCLRE1C variant became linked to TCR beta V- and J-gene trimming.

PCR involved 60 Vbeta and 13 Jbeta primers. TCRdb's table, derived via immunoSEQ multiplex PCR, lists solely in-frame clones and lacks some. The sample yields a few hundred thousand clones, around 80% seen once. Regarding this clone: Antigen specificity is unknown.

The V end was cut by 5 bases, the J end by 6 bases, with 17 bases between. The V gene's germline CDR1 is SGHVS and CDR2 FQNEAQ. There are 16 residues in the CDR3. The TCR originated in a man aged 30 to 39 in good health and CMV-seronegative. The chain combines TRBV7-8 with TRBJ1-6; the D is unclear. Sequencing was performed on PBMCs. DNA for the CDR3: TGTGCCAGCAGCCTTACCGTCGCACGCGCTAATTCACCCCTCCACTTT. This codes for CASSLTVARANSPLHF.